Below are 18 T cell receptor beta chains sequenced from a single sample in a study of T cell repertoires in cytomegalovirus infection. Each CDR3 protein gets one entry after TCRdb re-called the reads with MiXCR. Among some 200,000 distinct CDR3 sequences listed, approximately 20% were seen once. The source material was PBMCs. The origin of the receptors is a human donor in good health (CMV status not recorded). Some clones in this sample may be carry-over from other donors' samples.

This clonotype was seen a handful of times. The V call is TRBV30, the J call TRBJ2-3; TRBD1 is a possible D gene (6 bases). The CDR3 runs 14 residues. V gave up 2 bases and J gave up 5 bases, with 14 bases separating them. Looked up from germline, CDR1 is GTSNPN and CDR2 is SVGIG (reference sequence). The CDR3 here is CAWSPAGARDTQYF. CDR3 nucleotides: TGTGCCTGGAGTCCCGCAGGGGCCAGAGATACGCAGTATTTT.

On this clonotype: One base away lies a much larger clone, so this may be a sequencing read error. The conserved phenylalanine or tryptophan is not found at the CDR3 terminus, so this likely reflects a read error. The V call is TRBV7-3, the J call TRBJ1-6; D might be TRBD1 (5 bases). This CDR3 comprises 17 residues. The germline CDR1 and CDR2 sequences are SGHTA and FQGTGA. V dropped 1 base and J dropped 7 bases, with 17 bases sitting between them. The CDR3: CASSLKRYRTGNSPLHL. The CDR3 DNA follows: TGTGCCAGCAGCTTAAAACGCTACAGGACGGGGAATTCACCCCTCCACCTT.

About this clonotype itself: Just one base apart from a much larger clone, this may be a read error. The V gene is TRBV7-2, the J gene TRBJ2-3, with D possibly matching TRBD2 (7 bases). This CDR3 has 14 amino acids. CDR1 and CDR2 (germline): SGHTA, FQGNSA. As DNA, the CDR3 is TGTGCCAGCAGCTTCGGGGGGCCGAGAGATATGCAGTATTTT. Translation gives CASSFGGPRDMQYF.

This chain links TRBV9 with TRBJ2-5; 12 bases align to TRBD1. Per germline, CDR1 SGDLS and CDR2 YYNGEE. The CDR3 has 15 residues. Trimming removed 3 bases from V and 4 bases from J; junction bases left unmatched: 4. CDR3 nucleotide sequence: TGTGCCAGCAGCGAAGGGACAGGGGGCGCAGAGACCCAGTACTTC. Protein sequence: CASSEGTGGAETQYF.

This clonotype was detected ten times or more. V usage is TRBV11-3 and J usage is TRBJ2-2; D ambiguous. In germline, CDR1 is SGHNT, CDR2 YENEEA. The V gene lost 1 base and the J gene lost 7 bases, with 7 bases spanning the gap. The CDR3 is made up of 13 amino acids. Written as DNA, the CDR3 is TGTGCCAGCAGCTTAGCCCGGAGCGGGGAGCTGTTTTTT. Residues: CASSLARSGELFF.

The rearrangement joins TRBV28 to TRBJ1-6; D ambiguous. V lost 7 bases, J lost 6 bases, and 13 bases lay in between. The CDR3 contains 14 residues. Looked up from germline, CDR1 is MDHEN and CDR2 is SYDVKM. CDR3 DNA: TGTGCCAGCACCATGGGCCTATTTAATTCACCCCTCCACTTT. Translated: CASTMGLFNSPLHF.

The chain couples TRBV23-1 to TRBJ2-1; D uncertain. TRBV23-1 is classed as an ORF, of uncertain function. The length of the CDR3 is 18 residues. V lost 0 bases to trimming and J lost 5 bases, with 20 bases between them. The CDR3 is CASSQSCEESTINNEQFF. The CDR3 DNA reads TGCGCCAGCAGTCAATCGTGCGAAGAAAGTACCATTAACAATGAGCAGTTCTTC.

This clonotype was picked up many times. CDR3 nucleotide sequence: TGCGCCAGCAGCTTAGCCGGGACGGTGAACACTGAAGCTTTCTTT. It specifies CASSLAGTVNTEAFF. The chain has TRBV5-1 and TRBJ1-1; D possibly corresponds to TRBD1 (5 bases). Per germline, CDR1 SGHRS and CDR2 YFSETQ. V lost 2 bases and J 0 bases, leaving 11 bases between the germline ends. The CDR3 covers 15 residues. The whole variable domain, remainder taken from reference TRBV5-1 and TRBJ1-1, is KAGVTQTPRYLIKTRGQQVTLSCSPISGHRSVSWYQQTPGQGLQFLFEYFSETQRNKGNFPGRFSGRQFSNSRSEMNVSTLELGDSALYLCASSLAGTVNTEAFFGQGTRLTVV.

This clonotype was recorded at least ten times. V usage is TRBV7-2 and J usage is TRBJ2-5, with no clear D. Germline V gene data show CDR1 as SGHTA and CDR2 as FQGNSA. The ends were cut back, 0 bases at V and 4 bases at J, with 6 bases in the middle. The CDR3 sequence is 13 residues long. CDR3 sequence (DNA): TGTGCCAGCAGCTTAGCGCGCGGAGAGACCCAGTACTTC. This translates into CASSLARGETQYF.

The table lists this clonotype with a few counts. The genes are TRBV4-3 and TRBJ2-2; possible D gene TRBD2, 5 bases. V was pared by 3 bases and J by 5 bases, with 16 bases between. CDR3 size: 16 residues. Germline CDR1 reads LGHNA; CDR2 reads YSLEER. This chain's CDR3 is CASSQDRPSGTGELFF. CDR3 DNA: TGCGCCAGCAGCCAGGACCGACCGTCGGGAACCGGGGAGCTGTTTTTT.

On this clonotype: One end of the junction varies from germline; a read error may be responsible. The V call is TRBV4-2, the J call TRBJ2-7; no reliable D call. This CDR3 contains 14 residues. Germline CDR1 is LGHNA and CDR2 is YNFKEQ. The CDR3 nucleotides are TGTGCCAGCAGCCAAGAGATCCGCTACTACGAGGAGTACTTC. It specifies CASSQEIRYYEEYF.

This clonotype appeared many times. The chain recombines TRBV20-1 with TRBJ1-2; no reliable D call. There are 13 residues in the CDR3. Between the trimmed V and J ends, which lost 6 bases and 0 bases, there was a span of 11 bases. Germline CDR1 reads DFQATT; CDR2 reads SNEGSKA (reference sequence). The CDR3 protein is CSAKTATNYGYTF. The CDR3 DNA reads as TGCAGTGCCAAAACAGCTACTAACTATGGCTACACCTTC.

V and J are TRBV9 and TRBJ2-5, with 7 positions matching TRBD2. Losses at the gene ends were 2 bases for V and 5 bases for J; bases not matched to a gene: 0. CDR1 is SGDLS and CDR2 is YYNGEE in the germline V gene. The CDR3 runs to 12 residues. The CDR3 here is CASSVSGETQYF. CDR3 nucleotide sequence: TGTGCCAGCAGCGTTAGCGGGGAGACCCAGTACTTC.

The CDR3 DNA is TGTGCCAGCAGCTTAAGCGGTAACAATGAGCAGTTCTTC. Its protein is CASSLSGNNEQFF. The chain carries TRBV11-3 and TRBJ2-1; tentatively, D is TRBD2 (5 bases). The V end was cut by 2 bases, the J end by 5 bases, with 7 bases between. The CDR3 extends over 13 amino acids. Germline V gene sequence: CDR1 SGHNT, CDR2 YENEEA.

This clonotype was seen more than once but under ten times. The V gene is TRBV19, the J gene TRBJ2-1; TRBD2 aligns across 9 bases. The CDR3 is 16 residues long. The ends lost 6 bases at V and 9 bases at J; junction bases unmatched: 15. Germline V gene sequence: CDR1 LNHDA, CDR2 SQIVND (reference sequence). The CDR3 DNA reads as TGTGCCAGTAGCATACTTACCGCGGGAGGGAGGGGTGAGCAGTTCTTC. This sequence encodes CASSILTAGGRGEQFF.

The V call is TRBV19, the J call TRBJ2-1; 9 nucleotides match TRBD2. The V and J ends lost 6 bases and 12 bases, in that order; junction bases with no gene match: 9. The CDR3 spans 13 residues. From germline, CDR1 is LNHDA and CDR2 SQIVND (reference sequence). The CDR3, as DNA: TGTGCCAGTAGCCATACTAGCGGGTACGGGCAGTTCTTC. Its protein is CASSHTSGYGQFF.

The rearrangement joins TRBV30 to TRBJ1-2, with TRBD1 as a possible D gene (6 bases). V was trimmed by 5 bases and J by 2 bases, leaving 6 bases between them. Germline CDR1 reads GTSNPN; CDR2 reads SVGIG (reference sequence). This CDR3 comprises 11 residues. The CDR3 reads CAWGQNYGYTF. The CDR3 nucleotides read TGTGCCTGGGGACAGAACTATGGCTACACCTTC.

V gene TRBV9 combines with J gene TRBJ1-1; D is uncertain. Germline values: CDR1 SGDLS, CDR2 YYNGEE. Trimming removed 4 bases from V and 6 bases from J, with 16 bases in between. The CDR3 contains 14 residues. CDR3 nucleotide sequence: TGTGCCAGCAGCTACAACTCAAAGAATGCTGAAGCTTTCTTT. It codes for CASSYNSKNAEAFF. Looking up the rest from reference TRBV9 and TRBJ1-1 gives the full variable domain: DSGVTQTPKHLITATGQRVTLRCSPRSGDLSVYWYQQSLDQGLQFLIQYYNGEERAKGNILERFSAQQFPDLHSELNLSSLELGDSALYFCASSYNSKNAEAFFGQGTRLTVV.